These T cell receptor beta chains were read from a single sample in a study of blood T cell repertoires in COVID-19. Some clones are missing from TCRdb's copy, which holds only in-frame ones; the method was immunoSEQ multiplex PCR. This sample has around 90,000 clones, with 70% to 90% found just once. The sequencing sample was made of peripheral blood. These receptors were collected from a human donor in a cohort sampled during active COVID-19. The CDR3 runs from the conserved cysteine through the conserved F or W. Each record gives: CDR3 DNA, CDR3 protein, V gene, clone size, D gene, J gene. A D gene is named only where the DNA matches it firmly. Not every row has a clone size; where given, it reads once, few, many or a size class.

CDR3nt: TGTGCCAGCAGCCGGGTAGAGGGCGATGAGCAGTTCTTC; CDR3aa: CASSRVEGDEQFF; v_gene: TRBV5-4; abundance: .; d_gene: .; j_gene: TRBJ2-1
CDR3nt: TGTGCCATCAGTGAGTCGGCAGGGAACTCCTACGAGCAGTACTTC; CDR3aa: CAISESAGNSYEQYF; v_gene: TRBV10-3; abundance: few; d_gene: .; j_gene: TRBJ2-7
CDR3nt: TGTGCCAGCAGCTTAGATCGCGGCGTCTATAATTCACCCCTCCACTTT; CDR3aa: CASSLDRGVYNSPLHF; v_gene: TRBV7-9; abundance: few; d_gene: .; j_gene: TRBJ1-6
CDR3nt: TGTGCCAGTAGTATTATTGGGACAGGGGGCTTCTACAATGAGCAGTTCTTC; CDR3aa: CASSIIGTGGFYNEQFF; v_gene: TRBV19; abundance: .; d_gene: TRBD1; j_gene: TRBJ2-1
CDR3nt: TGTGCCAGCAGCTTCGCAGGAAACTCCTACAATGAGCAGTTCTTC; CDR3aa: CASSFAGNSYNEQFF; v_gene: TRBV5-5; abundance: .; d_gene: .; j_gene: TRBJ2-1
CDR3nt: TGCGCCAGCAGCTTGGAGTGGCGGAAGAACACCGGGGAGCTGTTTTTT; CDR3aa: CASSLEWRKNTGELFF; v_gene: TRBV5-1; abundance: .; d_gene: .; j_gene: TRBJ2-2
CDR3nt: TGTGCCAGTAGTCCTGGGAGGGTAGCGGTGATGTCCGCACCCTACAATGAGCAGTTCTTC; CDR3aa: CASSPGRVAVMSAPYNEQFF; v_gene: TRBV19; abundance: .; d_gene: TRBD2; j_gene: TRBJ2-1
CDR3nt: TGTGCCAGCAGTTCATCGGGACTCGCTGCAGATACGCAGTATTTT; CDR3aa: CASSSSGLAADTQYF; v_gene: TRBV27; abundance: .; d_gene: .; j_gene: TRBJ2-3
CDR3nt: TGTGCCAGCAGTTACTCTGTGCGACAGCCCTACGAGCAGTACTTC; CDR3aa: CASSYSVRQPYEQYF; v_gene: TRBV6-2/TRBV6-3; abundance: .; d_gene: .; j_gene: TRBJ2-7
CDR3nt: TGTGCCAGCGGTGGAAGTCAGGGTACACAGGATGAGCAGTTCTTC; CDR3aa: CASGGSQGTQDEQFF; v_gene: TRBV2; abundance: .; d_gene: .; j_gene: TRBJ2-1
CDR3nt: TGCAGTGCTAGTCAGGACTTGAACACTGAAGCTTTCTTT; CDR3aa: CSASQDLNTEAFF; v_gene: TRBV20-1; abundance: .; d_gene: .; j_gene: TRBJ1-1
CDR3nt: TGTGCCAGCTCACCACCGGGCCGGAAGAACGAGCAGTACTTC; CDR3aa: CASSPPGRKNEQYF; v_gene: TRBV18; abundance: .; d_gene: .; j_gene: TRBJ2-7
CDR3nt: TGTGCCAGCAGCTTAGTCAGGGGGAACACTGAAGCTTTCTTT; CDR3aa: CASSLVRGNTEAFF; v_gene: TRBV7-8; abundance: .; d_gene: .; j_gene: TRBJ1-1
CDR3nt: TGTGCCAGCAGTTCGGCAGGGGCCGAGACCTACGAGCAGTACTTC; CDR3aa: CASSSAGAETYEQYF; v_gene: TRBV6-2/TRBV6-3; abundance: .; d_gene: .; j_gene: TRBJ2-7
CDR3nt: TGTGCCAGCAGGGGGACTAGCGGGGGGCCCACAGATACGCAGTATTTT; CDR3aa: CASRGTSGGPTDTQYF; v_gene: TRBV6-6; abundance: .; d_gene: TRBD2; j_gene: TRBJ2-3
CDR3nt: TGTGCCTGGAGCAGGGGGCTCCTTTCTCGGGGCTACACCTTC; CDR3aa: CAWSRGLLSRGYTF; v_gene: TRBV30; abundance: .; d_gene: TRBD1; j_gene: TRBJ1-2
CDR3nt: TGTGCCAGCAAGTCCGGGACTGTTAAATACGAGCAGTACTTC; CDR3aa: CASKSGTVKYEQYF; v_gene: TRBV6-1; abundance: .; d_gene: .; j_gene: TRBJ2-7
CDR3nt: TGTGCCAGCAGTACCCGGAGCCCCTACGAGCAGTACTTC; CDR3aa: CASSTRSPYEQYF; v_gene: TRBV6-2/TRBV6-3; abundance: .; d_gene: .; j_gene: TRBJ2-7
CDR3nt: TGTGCCGGCGGACAGGCCTACGAGCAGTACTTC; CDR3aa: CAGGQAYEQYF; v_gene: TRBV2; abundance: .; d_gene: TRBD1; j_gene: TRBJ2-7
CDR3nt: TGTGCCAGCAACCCAGTGGGCAGGGATAATCAGCCCCAGCATTTT; CDR3aa: CASNPVGRDNQPQHF; v_gene: TRBV6-2/TRBV6-3; abundance: .; d_gene: .; j_gene: TRBJ1-5
CDR3nt: TGTGCCAGCAGCTTGATCTTCGGTAGAGATACGCAGTATTTT; CDR3aa: CASSLIFGRDTQYF; v_gene: TRBV5-4; abundance: .; d_gene: .; j_gene: TRBJ2-3
CDR3nt: TGTGCCAGCAGCTTAGCGGGGGGGATTAGCACAGATACGCAGTATTTT; CDR3aa: CASSLAGGISTDTQYF; v_gene: TRBV7-6; abundance: .; d_gene: TRBD2; j_gene: TRBJ2-3
CDR3nt: TGTGCCAGCAGTTCGTCCCGGGACTCTTGGATTCAGTACTTC; CDR3aa: CASSSSRDSWIQYF; v_gene: TRBV28; abundance: .; d_gene: .; j_gene: TRBJ2-4
CDR3nt: TGTGCCAGCAGCTTCGGGACTGCCGCCTCTGGAAACACCATATATTTT; CDR3aa: CASSFGTAASGNTIYF; v_gene: TRBV7-6; abundance: once; d_gene: .; j_gene: TRBJ1-3
CDR3nt: TGTGCCAGCGCCCGGATACAGACGTCTGGAAACACCATATATTTT; CDR3aa: CASARIQTSGNTIYF; v_gene: TRBV2; abundance: .; d_gene: .; j_gene: TRBJ1-3
CDR3nt: TGCGCCAGCAGTGGAGGACAGGGGGACACAGATACGCAGTATTTT; CDR3aa: CASSGGQGDTDTQYF; v_gene: TRBV10-1; abundance: .; d_gene: TRBD1; j_gene: TRBJ2-3